The TCR beta chain under discussion was sequenced for a study of T cell responses to AZD1222 COVID-19 vaccine. Broader study findings: Per reports, nearly half of all spike-specific TCRs target regions that are unmutated in variants. White British people made up most donors, females outnumbered males, and clonal diversity was possibly underestimated.

The table came from immunoSEQ multiplex PCR; TCRdb's copy has only in-frame clones and leaves some out. The table lists about 140,000 clones, around 91% of them singletons, with approximately 4.5% in the top ten. Of note for this clone: The target antigen is unknown.

The source was peripheral blood, collected on day 0 of AZD1222 vaccination. The TCR originated in an adult in good health.

Here the CDR3 DNA reads TGTGCCAGCAGCCAGGACAGCGACACTGAAGCTTTCTTT. It specifies CASSQDSDTEAFF. V gene TRBV3-1 (or the pseudogene TRBV3-2) combines with J gene TRBJ1-1, with a possible D match to TRBD1 (6 bases). Germline V gene lookup returns CDR1 LGHDT and CDR2 YNNKEL (reference sequence). This CDR3 contains 13 residues. V lost 3 bases and J lost 3, with 8 bases in between.